This T cell receptor beta chain was documented in a study of T cells in Graves' hyperthyroidism and ophthalmopathy. CDR1 is SGHTA, CDR2 FQGNSA, per germline. V was cut by 2 bases and J by 13 bases, with 15 bases left in between. The CDR3 has 13 amino acids. Thyroid ultrasound and orbital computed tomography, with clinical symptoms and serum thyroxine and TRAb, informed diagnoses. TCR beta CDR3 region amplification was performed from RNA transcripts. Researchers ran a first-round RT-PCR on the TCR CDR3 using the HTBI primer set. TCRdb reanalysed the multiplex PCR reads using MiXCR and keeps one entry per CDR3 protein. The table records fewer than 400,000 distinct CDR3 sequences, 25% of them present only once. This clonotype was picked up many times.

The chain links TRBV7-2 to TRBJ2-1; D might be TRBD1 (5 bases). The clonotype comes from a man in his fifties with Graves' hyperthyroidism. Input material: blood. Here the CDR3 DNA reads TGTGCCAGCAGCTTAAGCGTGACAGCTCACCAGTTCTTC. Translated, it gives CASSLSVTAHQFF.